Presented here are 2 T cell receptor beta chains from one specimen sequenced in a study of T cells after yellow fever vaccination (dated by TCRdb to between 2018 and 2021). Library prep was done by 5' RACE. The run used an Illumina HiSeq 2500. Using fastp trimming at Q25 and MiXCR clonotype assembly, TCRdb reanalyzed the public sequencing data and kept in-frame beta chains. Rows are unified per CDR3 protein, each entry keeping the most common DNA and genes. This sample lists tens of thousands of distinct CDR3 sequences; over 6.5% were detected once. The top ten clones comprise about 40% of the sample. The treatment or condition label corresponds to: live attenuated yellow fever vaccine strain. This specimen was CD8+ T cells sorted from PBMCs, taken about 49 days after the first yellow fever vaccination. The receptors stem from a man aged 18 to 30 who received the YFV17D yellow fever vaccine.

This clonotype was seen at least ten times. The chain has TRBV5-1 and TRBJ2-1; 7 bases agree with TRBD2. This CDR3 region has 14 residues. V was pared by 4 bases and J by 4 bases, with 5 bases of the junction left unmatched. Germline lookup yields CDR1 SGHRS and CDR2 YFSETQ. CDR3 DNA: TGCGCCAGCAGCATATGGGGGGGGTACAATGAGCAGTTCTTC. Translation: CASSIWGGYNEQFF.

This clonotype was observed a few times. This chain uses TRBV27 with TRBJ1-2; 8 nucleotides align to TRBD1. Germline V gives CDR1 MNHEY, CDR2 SMNVEV (reference sequence). This CDR3 is built from 17 residues. J lost 2 bases, V lost 5 bases, and 13 bases had no gene match. The CDR3 coding sequence is TGTGCCAGCAGTCGGGCGAGGACAGGGATGAGGAACTATGGCTACACCTTC. Its translation is CASSRARTGMRNYGYTF.